What follows describes a single T cell receptor beta chain. Its specificity is unknown. This sample was taken from a study of STAT5B mutations in CD4+ large granular lymphocyte leukemia. General study points: Of heterogeneous patient samples, only 6 CD4-sorted ones were compared for clonality.

Libraries were prepared by immunoSEQ multiplex PCR; TCRdb keeps only in-frame clonotypes and omits some of them. The profile shows 3,500 to 5,500 clones, 80% of them singletons. Trimming removed 6 bases from V and 4 bases from J; junction bases left unmatched: 18. The CDR3 contains 17 residues. CDR1 and CDR2 from the germline V gene are MDHEN and SYDVKM. CD4+ T-LGLL patients came from Padova, Helsinki and Shinshu hematology units. Either unselected PBMC or bead-purified CD4+, CD4+CD8+, CD57+ or CD56+ cells were sequenced. The source material was PBMCs. This sequence was found in a man aged 65 to 85 with CD4+ T-cell large granular lymphocyte leukemia. This chain connects TRBV28 to TRBJ2-7; 7 bases line up with TRBD1. The CDR3 region has the DNA TGTGCCAGCAGCCTCTACCCGACAGGGTCGGGAAATTACGAGCAGTACTTC. It specifies CASSLYPTGSGNYEQYF.